This TCR beta chain was sequenced for a study of shared clonotypes between healthy human individuals. Study context: The study enrolled two women and three men aged 18 to 49.

Whole-study results and caveats: Generation probabilities of non-shared clonotypes were lower (relative to those shared by all four donors). Estimated clonotype richness was generally higher in naive than memory subsets.

Only in-frame clones appear in the TCRdb table, and some are missing; sequencing was by immunoSEQ multiplex PCR. The data contain some 1 million clones, 60% to 80% of them singletons. All donors were healthy HIV-negative adults lacking recent acute infections or vaccinations. The CDR3 consists of 16 residues. CDR1 and CDR2 (germline): SGHRS, YFSETQ. Between the trimmed V and J ends, which lost 0 bases and 4 bases, there was a span of 14 bases. As regards this clone: Its matching antigen is unknown.

Sequencing was carried out using memory CD4+ T cells sorted from blood. Stated subset: CD45RA-negative fraction. The chain is built from TRBV5-1 and TRBJ2-1; possibly TRBD2 for D (7 bases). The receptor was isolated from a man between 18 and 29 years old in good health. The CDR3 here is CASSLAVGGPYNEQFF. DNA for the CDR3: TGCGCCAGCAGCTTGGCCGTCGGGGGGCCATACAATGAGCAGTTCTTC.